A single sample is the source of the 18 T cell receptor beta chains below, sequenced in a study of cytotoxic CD8 clonotypes in ibrutinib-treated CLL. Clones were read by immunoSEQ multiplex PCR, and TCRdb kept only the in-frame ones, dropping some. The sample comprises 30,000 or so clones, 57% of which are singletons, and roughly 5.1% rests with the top ten. The sample in question was PBMCs, obtained before ibrutinib treatment. The receptors stem from a human donor with chronic lymphocytic leukemia.

The rearrangement links TRBV7-9 to TRBJ1-2, with 8 bases matching TRBD1. The CDR3 spans 16 residues. Germline assignment: CDR1 SEHNR and CDR2 FQNEAQ (reference sequence). The V gene end was trimmed by 4 bases and the J gene end by 8 bases; junction bases not matched to a gene: 15. CDR3 DNA sequence: TGTGCCAGCAGCTCAACCGCCCCTCAGGGGGCAGGGGGCTACACCTTC. Translation gives CASSSTAPQGAGGYTF.

The chain combines TRBV6-6 with TRBJ1-2; D might be TRBD1 (6 bases). Trimming took 0 bases from V and 4 from J, leaving 12 bases between them. Germline CDR1 MNHNY, CDR2 SVGAGI (reference sequence). This CDR3 comprises 15 residues. The CDR3 loop reads CASSYSNRAGYGYTF. For the CDR3, the DNA is TGTGCCAGCAGTTACTCGAACAGGGCAGGCTATGGCTACACCTTC.

In this sample, this clone turned up a few times. The chain combines TRBV15 with TRBJ2-1; perhaps D is TRBD1 or TRBD2 (5 bases each). Germline CDR1 reads LNHNV; CDR2 reads YYDKDF (reference sequence). This CDR3 is built from 14 residues. V lost 1 base and J 4 bases, leaving 8 bases between the germline ends. CDR3 protein: CATSRGDGYNEQFF. CDR3 coding DNA: TGTGCCACCAGCAGAGGGGACGGATACAATGAGCAGTTCTTC.

V and J are TRBV7-8 and TRBJ2-7; D remains unclear. The CDR3 totals 13 residues. CDR1 and CDR2 from the germline V gene are SGHVS and FQNEAQ. Trimming removed 1 base at V and 4 bases at J, with 8 bases between. CDR3 protein: CASSLDHFYEQYF. DNA for the CDR3: TGTGCCAGCAGCTTAGACCATTTTTACGAGCAGTACTTC.

This clone turned up a few times. The rearrangement joins TRBV10-2 to TRBJ1-5; weak D call: TRBD1 (5 bases). The CDR3 is 13 amino acids. Germline lookup yields CDR1 WSHSY and CDR2 SAAADI. The V gene lost 4 bases and the J gene lost 5 bases, with 9 bases spanning the gap. CDR3 bases: TGCGCCAGCAGTGTATCAGGGTATCAGCCCCAGCATTTT. It encodes CASSVSGYQPQHF.

This clone was observed a handful of times. The chain is built from TRBV7-9 and TRBJ2-3; D tentatively reads TRBD1 or TRBD2 (5 bases each). Germline V CDR1 and CDR2: SEHNR, FQNEAQ (reference sequence). There are 15 residues in the CDR3. The V and J ends lost 6 bases and 1 base respectively, with 14 bases between them. CDR3 sequence reads: CASSTREPGTDTQYF. The CDR3 nucleotides read TGTGCCAGCAGTACCAGGGAGCCCGGCACAGATACGCAGTATTTT.

This clone turned up a few times. This chain links TRBV2 with TRBJ1-5; D gene unclear. The CDR3 runs 13 residues. Trimming removed 3 bases from V and 4 bases from J, with 7 bases in between. Germline V CDR1 and CDR2: SNHLY, FYNNEI. CDR3 residues: CASSEERNQPQHF. CDR3 DNA: TGTGCCAGCAGTGAGGAAAGGAATCAGCCCCAGCATTTT.

The chain has TRBV11-2 and TRBJ2-2; TRBD2 agrees at 15 bases. The CDR3 is made up of 18 amino acids. The V segment lost 4 bases and the J segment 0 bases; nucleotides outside the gene matches: 3. Germline CDR1 reads SGHAT; CDR2 reads FQNNGV. The CDR3 DNA is TGTGCCAGCAGCTCGGGACTAGCGGGGGGCGCGAACACCGGGGAGCTGTTTTTT. Encoded protein: CASSSGLAGGANTGELFF.

The chain joins TRBV5-1 to TRBJ2-7; weak D call: TRBD1 (5 bases). Germline CDR1 SGHRS, CDR2 YFSETQ. Trimming left V 4 bases short and J 6 bases short, with 17 bases between. The CDR3 contains 14 residues. The CDR3, as DNA: TGCGCCAGCAGCCCGGACACACGGGTCACCGAGCAGTACTTC. Translating it yields CASSPDTRVTEQYF.

The gene calls are TRBV2 and TRBJ2-5; D not resolved. V shed 3 bases and J shed 2 bases, with 7 bases lying between them. The CDR3 loop spans 13 amino acids. Germline V gene sequence: CDR1 SNHLY, CDR2 FYNNEI. CDR3 sequence reads: CASSEGRQETQYF. As DNA, the CDR3 is TGTGCCAGCAGTGAGGGCAGGCAAGAGACCCAGTACTTC.

The V and J genes are TRBV6-6 and TRBJ1-5; D ambiguous. Trimming removed 1 base at V and 2 bases at J, with 6 bases between. Looked up from germline, CDR1 is MNHNY and CDR2 is SVGAGI (reference sequence). The CDR3 runs to 14 residues. Here the CDR3 reads CASSYWVRNQPQHF. The CDR3 DNA follows: TGTGCCAGCAGTTACTGGGTGCGCAATCAGCCCCAGCATTTT.

V is TRBV7-7 and J is TRBJ2-2, with TRBD2 as a possible D gene (5 bases). Between the trimmed V and J ends, which lost 5 bases and 2 bases, there was a span of 6 bases. The CDR3 has 13 amino acids. Germline V lookup: CDR1 SSHAT, CDR2 FNYEAQ (reference sequence). The CDR3 region is CASSRGNTGELFF. As DNA, the CDR3 is TGTGCCAGCAGCCGGGGAAACACCGGGGAGCTGTTTTTT.

The chain uses TRBV5-1 and TRBJ2-3; 10 bases line up with TRBD1. The V and J ends lost 5 bases and 5 bases, in that order; junction bases with no gene match: 8. The CDR3 consists of 15 residues. Germline lookup yields CDR1 SGHRS and CDR2 YFSETQ. CDR3 sequence (DNA): TGCGCCAGCAGTCCGACAGGGGGCATGGGAGATACGCAGTATTTT. Its translation: CASSPTGGMGDTQYF.

This clone was found a few times. The chain uses TRBV4-1 and TRBJ2-3, with D unclear. From germline, CDR1 is MGHRA and CDR2 YSYEKL. The CDR3 loop spans 14 amino acids. Between the trimmed V and J ends, which lost 0 bases and 1 base, there was a span of 5 bases. The CDR3 nucleotides read TGCGCCAGCAGCCAAGAGGCAGGCACAGATACGCAGTATTTT. As protein: CASSQEAGTDTQYF.

The chain recombines TRBV2 with TRBJ1-1; 7 bases match TRBD1. The CDR3 is made up of 16 amino acids. In germline, CDR1 is SNHLY, CDR2 FYNNEI. Unmatched junction bases numbered 9, after V lost 5 bases and J lost 0 bases. The DNA for the CDR3 is TGTGCCAGCAGTTCCCGGGACAGTAGAATGAACACTGAAGCTTTCTTT. Protein product: CASSSRDSRMNTEAFF.

On this clone itself: Other nucleotide sequences in the sample specify the same CDR3. The chain uses TRBV7-9 and TRBJ1-1; TRBD1 might be the D (6 bases). The germline CDR1 and CDR2 sequences are SEHNR and FQNEAQ (reference sequence). This CDR3 region has 12 residues. V shed 8 bases and J shed 6 bases, with 13 bases lying between them. The CDR3 reads CASRQGLAEAFF. For the CDR3, the DNA is TGTGCCAGCCGTCAGGGGCTCGCTGAAGCTTTCTTT.

This chain links TRBV9 with TRBJ2-7; D remains unclear. This CDR3 is built from 14 residues. The germline V and J ends were trimmed by 3 bases and 6 bases, with 16 bases remaining between them. CDR1 and CDR2 (germline): SGDLS, YYNGEE. The CDR3 is CASSAHGLGIEQYF. The CDR3 DNA is TGTGCCAGCAGCGCCCATGGGTTAGGGATCGAGCAGTACTTC.

The V call is TRBV5-1, the J call TRBJ2-3, with 9 bases that match TRBD2. The CDR3 extends over 13 amino acids. The germline V gene has CDR1 SGHRS and CDR2 YFSETQ. Trimming took 4 bases from V and 6 from J; bases not matched to a gene: 3. This CDR3 reads CASSVAGEDTQYF. DNA of the CDR3: TGCGCCAGCAGCGTAGCGGGAGAGGATACGCAGTATTTT.